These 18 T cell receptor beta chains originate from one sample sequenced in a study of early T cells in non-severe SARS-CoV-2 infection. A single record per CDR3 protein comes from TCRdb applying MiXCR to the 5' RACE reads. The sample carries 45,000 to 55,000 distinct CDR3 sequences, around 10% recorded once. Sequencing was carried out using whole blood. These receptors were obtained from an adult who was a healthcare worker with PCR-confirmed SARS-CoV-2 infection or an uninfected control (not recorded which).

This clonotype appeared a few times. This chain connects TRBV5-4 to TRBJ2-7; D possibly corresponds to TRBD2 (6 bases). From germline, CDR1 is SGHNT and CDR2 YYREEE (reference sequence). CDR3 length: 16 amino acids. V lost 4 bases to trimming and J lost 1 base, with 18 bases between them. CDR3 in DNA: TGTGCCAGCAGCCCGGGACTGCTGCTAGGGTCCTACGAGCAGTACTTC. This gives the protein CASSPGLLLGSYEQYF.

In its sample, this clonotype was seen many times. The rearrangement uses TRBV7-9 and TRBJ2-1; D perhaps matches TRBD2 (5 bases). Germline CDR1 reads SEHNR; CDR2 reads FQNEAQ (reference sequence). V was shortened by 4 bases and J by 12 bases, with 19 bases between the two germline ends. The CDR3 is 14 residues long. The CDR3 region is CASSSSSSGEGQFF. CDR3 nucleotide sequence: TGTGCCAGCAGCTCCTCATCGTCCGGTGAGGGGCAGTTCTTC.

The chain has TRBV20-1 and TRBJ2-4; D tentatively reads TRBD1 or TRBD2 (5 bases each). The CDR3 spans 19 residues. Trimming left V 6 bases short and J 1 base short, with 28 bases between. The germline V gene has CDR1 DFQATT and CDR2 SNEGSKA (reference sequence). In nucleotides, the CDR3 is TGCAGTGCCAATACCGCCGGGACCCCCCTTAGGTGGGCCAAAAACATTCAGTACTTC. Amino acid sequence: CSANTAGTPLRWAKNIQYF.

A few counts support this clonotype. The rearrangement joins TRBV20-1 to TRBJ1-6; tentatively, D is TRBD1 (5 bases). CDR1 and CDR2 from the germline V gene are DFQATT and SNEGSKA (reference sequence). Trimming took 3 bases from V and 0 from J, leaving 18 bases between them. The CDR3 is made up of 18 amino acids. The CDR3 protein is CSASGTRGQSSYNSPLHF. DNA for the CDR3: TGCAGTGCTAGTGGGACGAGAGGTCAGAGCTCCTATAATTCACCCCTCCACTTT.

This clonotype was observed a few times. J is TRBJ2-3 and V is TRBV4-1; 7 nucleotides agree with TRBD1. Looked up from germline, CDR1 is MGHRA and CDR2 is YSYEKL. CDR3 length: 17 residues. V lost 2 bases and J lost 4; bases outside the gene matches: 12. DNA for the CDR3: TGCGCCAGCAGCCAACAAGGAAGGACAGGAGGTCCAGATACGCAGTATTTT. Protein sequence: CASSQQGRTGGPDTQYF.

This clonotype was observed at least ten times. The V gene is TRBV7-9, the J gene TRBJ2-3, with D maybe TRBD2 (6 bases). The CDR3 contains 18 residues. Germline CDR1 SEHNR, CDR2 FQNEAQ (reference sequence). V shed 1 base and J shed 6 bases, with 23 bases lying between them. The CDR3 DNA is TGTGCCAGCAGCTTAGGGCGGGACCGTTCTCCCCCCGGCGATACGCAGTATTTT. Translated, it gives CASSLGRDRSPPGDTQYF.

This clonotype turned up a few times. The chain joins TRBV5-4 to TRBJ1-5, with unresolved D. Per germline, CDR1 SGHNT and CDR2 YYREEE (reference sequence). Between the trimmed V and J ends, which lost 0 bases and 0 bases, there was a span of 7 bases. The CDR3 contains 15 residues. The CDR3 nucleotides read TGTGCCAGCAGCTTGGGGGTCAATAGCAATCAGCCCCAGCATTTT. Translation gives CASSLGVNSNQPQHF.

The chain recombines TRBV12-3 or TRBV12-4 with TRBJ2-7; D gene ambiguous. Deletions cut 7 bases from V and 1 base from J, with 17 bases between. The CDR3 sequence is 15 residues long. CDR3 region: CASKKTVGLSYEQYF. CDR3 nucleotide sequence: TGTGCCAGCAAGAAGACGGTGGGATTGTCCTACGAGCAGTACTTC.

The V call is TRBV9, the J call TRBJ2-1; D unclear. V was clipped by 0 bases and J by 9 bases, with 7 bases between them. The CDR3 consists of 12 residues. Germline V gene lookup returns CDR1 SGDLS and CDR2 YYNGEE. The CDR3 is CASSVGGLEQFF. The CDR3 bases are TGTGCCAGCAGCGTAGGCGGCCTTGAGCAGTTCTTC.

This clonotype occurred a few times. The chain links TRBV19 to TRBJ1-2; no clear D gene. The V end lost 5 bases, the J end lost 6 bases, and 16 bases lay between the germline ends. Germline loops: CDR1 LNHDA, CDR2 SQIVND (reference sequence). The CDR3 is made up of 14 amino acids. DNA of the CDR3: TGTGCCAGTAGTTCGTCGGTAACTCGGGATGGCTACACCTTC. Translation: CASSSSVTRDGYTF. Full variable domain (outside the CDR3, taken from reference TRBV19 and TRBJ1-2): DGGITQSPKYLFRKEGQNVTLSCEQNLNHDAMYWYRQDPGQGLRLIYYSQIVNDFQKGDIAEGYSVSREKKESFPLTVTSAQKNPTAFYLCASSSSVTRDGYTFGSGTRLTVV.

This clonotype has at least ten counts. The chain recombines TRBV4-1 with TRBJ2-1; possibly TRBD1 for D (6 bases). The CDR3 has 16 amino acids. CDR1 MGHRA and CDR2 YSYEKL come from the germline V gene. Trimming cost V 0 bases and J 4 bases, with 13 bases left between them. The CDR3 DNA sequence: TGCGCCAGCAGCCAAGATGACAGGTTGGAGTACAATGAGCAGTTCTTC. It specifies CASSQDDRLEYNEQFF.

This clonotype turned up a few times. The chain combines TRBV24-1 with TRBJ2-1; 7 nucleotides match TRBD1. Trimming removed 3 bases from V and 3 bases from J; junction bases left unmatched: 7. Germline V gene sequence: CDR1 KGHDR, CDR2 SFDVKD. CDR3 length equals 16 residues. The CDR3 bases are TGTGCCACCAGTGATAGGGGACAGATATTCTACAATGAGCAGTTCTTC. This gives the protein CATSDRGQIFYNEQFF.

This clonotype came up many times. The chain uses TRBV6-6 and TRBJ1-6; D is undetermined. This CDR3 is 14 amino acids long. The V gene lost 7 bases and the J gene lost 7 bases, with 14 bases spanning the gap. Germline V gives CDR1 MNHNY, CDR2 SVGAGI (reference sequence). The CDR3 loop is CASNRGRKNSPLHF. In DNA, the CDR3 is TGTGCCAGCAACCGAGGACGCAAAAATTCACCCCTCCACTTT.

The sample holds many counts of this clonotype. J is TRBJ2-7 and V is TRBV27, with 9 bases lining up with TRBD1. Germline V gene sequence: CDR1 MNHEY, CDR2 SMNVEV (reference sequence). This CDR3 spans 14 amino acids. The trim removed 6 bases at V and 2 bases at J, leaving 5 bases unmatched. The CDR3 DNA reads TGTGCCAGCAGCCCGACAGGGGGTACCTACGAGCAGTACTTC. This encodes CASSPTGGTYEQYF.

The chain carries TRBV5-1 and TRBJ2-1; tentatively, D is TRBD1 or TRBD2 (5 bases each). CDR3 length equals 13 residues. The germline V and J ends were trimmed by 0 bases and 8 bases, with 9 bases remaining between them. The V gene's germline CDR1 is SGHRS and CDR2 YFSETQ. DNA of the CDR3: TGCGCCAGCAGCTTGGGACGGGACGATGAGCAGTTCTTC. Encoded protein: CASSLGRDDEQFF.

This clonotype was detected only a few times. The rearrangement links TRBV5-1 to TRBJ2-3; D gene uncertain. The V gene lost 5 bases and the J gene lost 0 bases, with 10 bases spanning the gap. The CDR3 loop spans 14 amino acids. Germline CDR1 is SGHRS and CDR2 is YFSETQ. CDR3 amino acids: CASRPGQSTDTQYF. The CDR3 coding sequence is TGCGCCAGCAGGCCGGGCCAAAGCACAGATACGCAGTATTTT.

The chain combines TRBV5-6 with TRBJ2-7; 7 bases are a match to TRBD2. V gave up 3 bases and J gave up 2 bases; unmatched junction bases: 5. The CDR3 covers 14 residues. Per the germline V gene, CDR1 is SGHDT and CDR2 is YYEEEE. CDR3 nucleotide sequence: TGTGCCAGCAGCTCACTAGCGAATACCTACGAGCAGTACTTC. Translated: CASSSLANTYEQYF.

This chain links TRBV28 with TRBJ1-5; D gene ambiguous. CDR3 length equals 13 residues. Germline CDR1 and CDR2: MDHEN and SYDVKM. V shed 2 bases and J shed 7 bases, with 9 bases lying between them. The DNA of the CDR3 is TGTGCCAGCAGTTTAGGGCAGCCCCAGCCCCAGCATTTT. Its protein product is CASSLGQPQPQHF.